The present entry profiles one T cell receptor beta chain with its context. Its antigen is not identified. This record comes from a study of cytomegalovirus exposure and HLA in healthy donors. Study-wide results and limits: With DRB1 most and HLA-C fewest, TCR association rates differed between HLA loci in a later analysis. Both high specificity and high sensitivity reportedly marked the classifier's diagnosis of cytomegalovirus status. In a later analysis, V- and J-gene trimming of beta chains associated with a DCLRE1C missense variant, replicated independently.

V gave up 0 bases and J gave up 1 base, with 11 bases separating them. This CDR3 spans 16 amino acids. The germline V gene encodes CDR1 SGHRS and CDR2 YFSETQ. 60 Vbeta and 13 Jbeta primers were used in PCR. TCRdb keeps only in-frame clones here, not all; method: immunoSEQ multiplex PCR. The sample has 150,000 or so clones; 70% to 80% are singletons. This receptor was identified in a female donor in good health and CMV-seronegative. V and J are TRBV5-1 and TRBJ1-3, with D possibly TRBD1 on 6 matching bases. The sequencing input was PBMCs. CDR3 DNA sequence: TGCGCCAGCAGCTTGGGCCCTACAGGGTCTGGAAACACCATATATTTT. This gives the protein CASSLGPTGSGNTIYF.